This is a list of T cell receptor beta chains from one sample in a study of T cell changes during pregnancy in multiple sclerosis. TCRdb's copy holds only in-frame clones and misses some; the assay was immunoSEQ multiplex PCR. In the table there are roughly 50,000 clones, about 92% of which are singletons. The source was CD4+ T cells from peripheral blood mononuclear cells, collected in the third trimester of pregnancy. The receptors were sampled from a female donor with multiple sclerosis, enrolled in a pregnancy study. Both conserved end residues are part of each CDR3. The D gene is left open where the match is weak. Clone size is shown for a subset of rows, as once, few, many or a class of expanded clone.

J gene | D gene | clone size | V gene | CDR3 DNA | CDR3 protein
TRBJ2-1 | NA | NA | TRBV7-8 | TGTGCCAGCAGCTTAGCTGTAGGACACACGTCTGAGCAGTTCTTC | CASSLAVGHTSEQFF
TRBJ2-1 | NA | NA | TRBV2 | TGTGCCAGCAGTGAATGGGGCCGGAATGAGCAGTTCTTC | CASSEWGRNEQFF
TRBJ1-2 | TRBD1 | NA | TRBV19 | TGTGCCAGTGGCGGGACAGGGGGCATCTATGGCTACACCTTC | CASGGTGGIYGYTF
TRBJ1-1 | TRBD1 | NA | TRBV19 | TGTGCCAGCCAGGACAGGGTGAACACTGAAGCTTTCTTT | CASQDRVNTEAFF
TRBJ1-2 | NA | NA | TRBV10-3 | TGTGCCACCCACCCAGATGGCTATGGCTACACCTTC | CATHPDGYGYTF
TRBJ1-5 | NA | NA | TRBV19 | TGTGCCAGTAGCCCTAGAGGAGGCAATCAGCCCCAGCATTTT | CASSPRGGNQPQHF
TRBJ2-3 | TRBD1 | NA | TRBV19 | TGTGCCAGTAGTATAGCGAGAGGGACAGGGGGCACAGATACGCAGTATTTT | CASSIARGTGGTDTQYF
TRBJ1-2 | TRBD1 | NA | TRBV6-5 | TGTGCCAGCAGTTACTCGGGGGGACAGGGGTTCTATGGCTACACCTTC | CASSYSGGQGFYGYTF
TRBJ1-5 | NA | NA | TRBV2 | TGTGCCAGCGGATCCCGGGGACATCCCAATCAGCCCCAGCATTTT | CASGSRGHPNQPQHF
TRBJ2-1 | TRBD1 | NA | TRBV25-1 | TGTGCCAGCAGGCCTTATGGGGGGACAGGCCACAATGAGCAGTTCTTC | CASRPYGGTGHNEQFF
TRBJ2-7 | TRBD1 | NA | TRBV19 | TGTGCCAGTAGTCTCCGGGACAGGGCATACGAGCAGTACTTC | CASSLRDRAYEQYF
TRBJ1-2 | TRBD1 | NA | TRBV29-1 | TGCAGCGTGGACCACCTCGAGGGGGCGCGAGGCTACACCTTC | CSVDHLEGARGYTF
TRBJ2-5 | NA | NA | TRBV7-9 | TGTGCCAGCAGCTCATCTCTAGGAGAGATCCAGTACTTC | CASSSSLGEIQYF
TRBJ1-1 | NA | NA | TRBV2 | TGTGCCAGCAGGACCGGAGGGGCCATGAACACTGAAGCTTTCTTT | CASRTGGAMNTEAFF
TRBJ2-5 | NA | NA | TRBV9 | TGTGCCAGCAGCGGAAGCGGGTGGCGGGGAGAGACCCAGTACTTC | CASSGSGWRGETQYF
TRBJ2-5 | TRBD2 | NA | TRBV9 | TGTGCCAGCAGCGGTAGCGGGAGGGGGGGAGAGACCCAGTACTTC | CASSGSGRGGETQYF
TRBJ2-1 | NA | NA | TRBV7-3 | TGTGCCAGCAGTGCCCAGGGAAGCTCCTACAATGAGCAGTTCTTC | CASSAQGSSYNEQFF
TRBJ1-1 | TRBD1 | once | TRBV30 | TGTGCCTGGAGTTCCGACAGGGGGCGATGGACTGAAGCTTTCTTT | CAWSSDRGRWTEAFF
TRBJ1-1 | NA | NA | TRBV6-5 | TGTGCCAGCAGTACAGGGAGTTGGACTGAAGCTTTCTTT | CASSTGSWTEAFF
TRBJ2-5 | TRBD1 | NA | TRBV2 | TGTGCCAGCAGTTTCGGACAGGGACCAGAGACCCAGTACTTC | CASSFGQGPETQYF
TRBJ1-3 | NA | NA | TRBV2 | TGTGCCAGCGGGGAGGGAAAGACTGGAAACACCATATATTTT | CASGEGKTGNTIYF
TRBJ1-4 | NA | once | TRBV9 | TGTGCCAGCAGCCCTCGGGGAGGGGGTGCAACTAATGAAAAACTGTTTTTT | CASSPRGGGATNEKLFF
TRBJ2-3 | TRBD2 | NA | TRBV6-1 | TGTGCCAGCAGTGCGGAGCTGGGACTAGCGATAGATACGCAGTATTTT | CASSAELGLAIDTQYF
TRBJ2-7 | TRBD1 | NA | TRBV6-1 | TGTGCCGCCATGACCTGGACAGGATCCTACGAGCAGTACTTC | CAAMTWTGSYEQYF
TRBJ1-1 | NA | NA | TRBV5-4 | TGTGCCAGCAGTCGTGACACCGAGCTGTTCTTT | CASSRDTELFF
TRBJ2-1 | TRBD1 | NA | TRBV29-1 | TGCAGCGTTGAGGGCGGTCAGGGGGACGAGAGTGAGCAGTTCTTC | CSVEGGQGDESEQFF